Detailed here is one T cell receptor (beta chain). Its cognate antigen has yet to be identified. The CDR3 end falls 3 residues outside the read, so it is completed with the germline J gene. Relative to germline, V is 4 bases shorter and J is 4 bases shorter, with 15 bases between their ends. Per the germline V gene (reference sequence), SGHNT is the CDR1 and YYREEE is the CDR2. There are 15 amino acids in the CDR3, from cysteine to phenylalanine inclusive. The DNA shown is the part of the CDR3 that was read: 36 bases, in frame from base 1. Every participant had a single incident cervical HPV16 infection, and women with prevalent HPV16 infections were excluded. Cervical HPV DNA was detected by MY09/MY11 PCR and genotyped by dot-blot hybridization. Roughly 16 mL of heparinized blood were centrifuged, and the buffy coat was split into aliquots, frozen at -30 degrees C, and then kept at -80 degrees C. Genomic DNA was extracted from buffy coat specimens using QIAGEN kits.

The record originates from a study of T cells in women clearing cervical HPV infection listed by TCRdb under 2018. Looking at the study overall: The cases were 20 to 30 women with histologically confirmed HPV16-related CIN3 or worse, and 2 of those women had invasive cancers. Nested within Costa Rica's Guanacaste HPV Natural History Study, an exploratory proof-of-principle case-control study compared TCR repertoires across cervical HPV16 outcomes. Controls were around 24 women whose single incident HPV16 infection cleared within 12 months without precancer or cancer developing. In the parent cohort, some 10,000 women aged 18 or older were enrolled in Guanacaste, Costa Rica, during about 1992 to 1995 and were followed for over six years. Five blinded duplicates per group were added as quality controls, so that about 60 samples were obtained: roughly 50 participants and 10 replicates. Cases and controls were matched on age within five years and on year of sample collection. A median age of approximately 30 years was observed in cases versus approximately 40 in controls, and no significant differences in baseline characteristics were found. Because only a few women had HLA typing data, the possibility that HLA type acted as a confounder could not be ruled out. Among cases, blood sampling came a median of nearly 150 days after lesion detection, with an interquartile range of about 80 to 210 days. Blood from cases was drawn at the visit where the lesion was first identified, while blood from controls was drawn once the infection was no longer detected. Results the study describes overall, beyond this receptor: Significantly higher TCR repertoire richness was observed in CIN3+ cases than in controls across sequencing depths, whereas no difference in evenness was found. Random forest classifiers that combined richness and V gene abundances separated cases from controls with an estimated AUC of less than 0.85. TRBV6-7 relative abundance was lower in cases than in controls (roughly 0.11% versus 0.16%; Bonferroni P = 0.0008). The cross-sectional design could not show whether the associations came before the infection or were a result of it, and neither effector/memory subsets nor HPV-specific T cells were isolated. Because T-cell numbers per sample were unknown, differences in richness could reflect varying T-cell content rather than repertoire biology.

TCR beta CDR3 regions were amplified by multiplex PCR from an average of about 1,100 ng genomic DNA per sample using the immunoSEQ assay. The assay corrected primer bias using a complete synthetic TCR repertoire to establish an amplification baseline. The amplicons were sequenced on the Illumina platform. The original methods were these. Sequences were error-corrected by clustering with frequency ratios and a modified nearest-neighbor algorithm and were then analyzed in the immunoSEQ Analyzer with IMGT gene definitions. At each rarefaction depth, TCR richness and evenness were averaged across 20 rarefaction repeats, and samples with fewer sequences than that depth were excluded. Wilcoxon rank sum tests with FDR correction were used to compare relative abundances of V, D and J genes between the groups. For the blinded duplicates, the intraclass correlation was roughly 96% for TCR richness and averaged about 75% across around 61 gene segments. The source is immuneACCESS, and TCRdb retained only in-frame sequences with V and J called. Part of the clones is not carried over; for the studies checked, unresolved V genes explain less than half of this, and the remainder is unexplained. Clonal size and the V and J genes are those of that table, whereas D and trimming came from the DNA. The sample's table lists a count of roughly 24,000 clones. The ten largest make up approximately 5.4% of the sample.

The sample was blood buffy coat. The rearrangement joined TRBV5-4 to TRBJ1-3, with no reliable assignment of the D segment. The receptor was derived from a woman between 18 and 75 years old with a cervical HPV16 infection that either progressed to CIN3+ or cleared (not recorded which). For the CDR3, the sequence is CASSRGSPAGNTIYF. The covered CDR3 bases are TGTGCCAGCAGCCGCGGCAGCCCCGCGGGAAACACC.